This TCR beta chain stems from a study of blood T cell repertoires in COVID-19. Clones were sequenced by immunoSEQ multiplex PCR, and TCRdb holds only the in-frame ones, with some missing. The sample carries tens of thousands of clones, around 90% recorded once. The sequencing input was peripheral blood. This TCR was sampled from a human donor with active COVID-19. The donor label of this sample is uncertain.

CDR3 nucleotides: TGTGCCACCAGTGTCCACAGGGCCGGGGAGCTGTTTTTT. Translation gives CATSVHRAGELFF. The rearrangement links TRBV24-1 to TRBJ2-2; perhaps TRBD1 as D (6 bases). V gave up 5 bases and J gave up 6 bases, with 9 bases separating them. CDR1 and CDR2 from the germline V gene are KGHDR and SFDVKD. The CDR3 runs to 13 residues.